The 20 T cell receptor beta chains below were found in one sample sequenced in a study of CD8 T cells in Susac syndrome. Reverse transcription of roughly 0.5 to 1 ug RNA was performed with random hexamers. From the immunoSEQ multiplex PCR reads, TCRdb called clonotypes with MiXCR, one entry per CDR3 protein. Of approximately 150,000 distinct CDR3 sequences listed, 65% to 90% are singletons. The specimen sequenced was CD8+ T cells from PBMCs. Source of these receptors: a human donor with multiple sclerosis.

This clonotype was seen a handful of times. The gene calls are TRBV7-3 and TRBJ2-3; tentative D call: TRBD2 (6 bases). Trimming stripped 2 bases from V and 1 base from J, with 10 bases between. Germline V gene lookup returns CDR1 SGHTA and CDR2 FQGTGA. The CDR3 length is 15 residues. This CDR3 reads CASSLYGSGTDTQYF. The CDR3 DNA follows: TGTGCCAGCAGCTTATACGGGAGCGGCACAGATACGCAGTATTTT.

This chain connects TRBV6-2 or TRBV6-3 to TRBJ2-1; 9 bases align to TRBD2. Trimming removed 5 bases from V and 8 bases from J; junction bases left unmatched: 4. Germline values: CDR1 MNHEY, CDR2 SVGEGT. The CDR3 loop spans 13 amino acids. CDR3 protein: CASSQWTSDEQFF. CDR3 bases: TGTGCCAGCAGTCAATGGACTAGCGATGAGCAGTTCTTC.

The chain joins TRBV5-4 to TRBJ2-7; weak D call: TRBD1 (5 bases). The germline CDR1 and CDR2 sequences are SGHNT and YYREEE (reference sequence). The CDR3 length is 13 residues. Deletions cut 2 bases from V and 6 bases from J, with 12 bases between. CDR3 amino acids: CASSLEGVAEQYV. As DNA, the CDR3 is TGTGCCAGCAGCTTAGAAGGGGTGGCCGAGCAGTACGTC.

V usage is TRBV28 and J usage is TRBJ2-5; D uncertain. Trimming took off 3 bases at V and 5 bases at J, with 7 bases between the two ends. Per the germline V gene, CDR1 is MDHEN and CDR2 is SYDVKM. The CDR3 is made up of 12 amino acids. Here the CDR3 reads CASSFDAETQYF. The CDR3 bases are TGTGCCAGCAGTTTTGATGCGGAGACCCAGTACTTC.

This chain links TRBV27 with TRBJ2-3, with unresolved D. CDR3 size: 15 residues. The germline V gene has CDR1 MNHEY and CDR2 SMNVEV (reference sequence). V lost 3 bases and J lost 1, with 11 bases in between. The CDR3, as DNA: TGTGCCAGCAGTTTGGGTATTGAGGGCACAGATACGCAGTATTTT. Residues: CASSLGIEGTDTQYF.

The table lists this clonotype with a few counts. The chain uses TRBV4-1 and TRBJ1-1; D perhaps matches TRBD1 (5 bases). Germline lookup yields CDR1 MGHRA and CDR2 YSYEKL. The V end was cut by 8 bases, the J end by 1 base, with 11 bases between. The CDR3 extends over 13 amino acids. CDR3 amino acids: CASGGIANTEAFF. CDR3 nucleotides: TGCGCCAGCGGGGGTATTGCGAACACTGAAGCTTTCTTT.

This clonotype came up a few times. V usage is TRBV2 and J usage is TRBJ2-7; D tentatively reads TRBD1 or TRBD2 (5 bases each). The CDR3 length is 16 residues. Germline lookup yields CDR1 SNHLY and CDR2 FYNNEI. The V and J ends lost 6 bases and 0 bases respectively, with 18 bases between them. CDR3 coding DNA: TGTGCCAGCAGCACATCCGGGACGGTCTTCTCCTACGAGCAGTACTTC. This encodes CASSTSGTVFSYEQYF.

This clonotype was counted a single time. The rearrangement uses TRBV29-1 and TRBJ2-2, with D hard to call. The CDR3 contains 12 residues. Germline CDR1 reads SQVTM; CDR2 reads ANQGSEA. V lost 6 bases to trimming and J lost 6 bases, with 11 bases between them. For the CDR3, the DNA is TGCAGCGTGGTCGGTTCATCCGGGGAGCTGTTTTTT. Its translation: CSVVGSSGELFF.

This chain's CDR3 is CASSHNNRESSEAFF. CDR3 coding DNA: TGCGCCAGCAGCCATAATAACAGGGAATCCTCTGAAGCTTTCTTT. The chain combines TRBV4-1 with TRBJ1-1; a weak D match, TRBD1 (6 bases). Between the trimmed V and J ends, which lost 3 bases and 6 bases, there was a span of 17 bases. The CDR3 has 15 residues. Germline V lookup: CDR1 MGHRA, CDR2 YSYEKL.

The table lists this clonotype with a count of one. The chain couples TRBV12-3 or TRBV12-4 to TRBJ2-6; 9 bases agree with TRBD1. The CDR3 has 18 amino acids. Unmatched junction bases numbered 11, after V lost 7 bases and J lost 1 base. The CDR3 here is CASTQDRGVGSGANVLTF. CDR3 DNA: TGTGCCAGCACCCAGGACAGGGGAGTTGGGTCTGGGGCCAACGTCCTGACTTTC.

The chain uses TRBV12-3 or TRBV12-4 and TRBJ1-4, with no clear D. V dropped 6 bases and J dropped 5 bases, with 10 bases sitting between them. This CDR3 is built from 13 residues. The chain's CDR3 is CASRISRNEKLFF. The CDR3 region has the DNA TGTGCCAGCAGGATCTCCAGAAATGAAAAACTGTTTTTT.

The chain recombines TRBV6-5 with TRBJ2-7; the D gene is possibly TRBD1 (6 bases). The ends were cut back, 4 bases at V and 2 bases at J, with 12 bases in the middle. Germline-derived CDR1 and CDR2 are MNHEY and SVGAGI. The CDR3 length is 14 residues. The CDR3: CASSFGTFAYEQYF. Written as DNA, the CDR3 is TGTGCCAGCAGTTTCGGGACATTCGCCTACGAGCAGTACTTC.

The J gene is TRBJ2-1, the V gene TRBV6-6; unclear D gene. The V end was cut by 6 bases, the J end by 2 bases, with 14 bases between. CDR3 length: 15 residues. CDR1 and CDR2 from the germline V gene are MNHNY and SVGAGI (reference sequence). CDR3 region: CASRKVVVPYNEQFF. Written as DNA, the CDR3 is TGTGCCAGCAGGAAGGTTGTGGTCCCCTACAATGAGCAGTTCTTC.

This chain connects TRBV11-2 to TRBJ2-1; TRBD2 matches at 9 bases. The CDR3 spans 17 residues. In germline, CDR1 is SGHAT, CDR2 FQNNGV. Losses at the gene ends were 4 bases for V and 6 bases for J; bases not matched to a gene: 13. The CDR3 loop reads CASSSIMGGGAGNEQFF. The CDR3 DNA is TGTGCCAGCAGCTCAATTATGGGCGGGGGGGCCGGCAATGAGCAGTTCTTC.

This sequence joins TRBV28 and TRBJ2-1; unclear D gene. The CDR3 loop spans 15 amino acids. V was shortened by 5 bases and J by 8 bases, with 19 bases between the two germline ends. The germline gives CDR1 MDHEN, CDR2 SYDVKM. CDR3 sequence reads: CASSPIAAHRDEQFF. CDR3 nucleotide sequence: TGTGCCAGCAGTCCCATTGCGGCCCACCGTGATGAGCAGTTCTTC.

The genes are TRBV28 and TRBJ2-2; D might be TRBD1 (6 bases). The CDR3 totals 14 residues. Between the trimmed V and J ends, which lost 6 bases and 4 bases, there was a span of 12 bases. The germline gives CDR1 MDHEN, CDR2 SYDVKM. The CDR3 loop reads CASRRGGFTGELFF. The CDR3 bases are TGTGCCAGCAGAAGAGGGGGTTTCACCGGGGAGCTGTTTTTT.

The chain couples TRBV9 to TRBJ1-4; possible D gene TRBD1, 5 bases. The CDR3 loop spans 14 amino acids. The V end was cut by 6 bases, the J end by 7 bases, with 16 bases between. CDR1 is SGDLS and CDR2 is YYNGEE in the germline V gene. The CDR3 DNA reads TGTGCCAGCACCCCGGGACTTCCTACTGAAAAACTGTTTTTT. This translates into CASTPGLPTEKLFF.

This clonotype was found a few times. The chain has TRBV6-5 and TRBJ2-1, with 8 bases that match TRBD2. The V gene end was trimmed by 4 bases and the J gene end by 0 bases; junction bases not matched to a gene: 2. The CDR3 extends over 15 amino acids. Germline CDR1 is MNHEY and CDR2 is SVGAGI. In nucleotides, the CDR3 is TGTGCCAGCAGTTCTAGCGGGTTCTCCTACAATGAGCAGTTCTTC. Its translation: CASSSSGFSYNEQFF.

This chain uses TRBV10-3 with TRBJ1-6, with 12 bases lining up with TRBD1. CDR1 is ENHRY, CDR2 SYGVKD, per germline. V shed 4 bases and J 4 bases; nucleotides not matched to a gene: 17. This CDR3 region has 21 residues. The DNA of the CDR3 is TGTGCCATCAGTGCCCCCTCCCGGGACAGGGGGCTCCGTTTGTATAATTCACCCCTCCACTTT. It specifies CAISAPSRDRGLRLYNSPLHF.

The rearrangement uses TRBV7-9 and TRBJ2-7; no firm D call. Germline assignment: CDR1 SEHNR and CDR2 FQNEAQ (reference sequence). There are 12 residues in the CDR3. V gave up 3 bases and J gave up 3 bases, with 6 bases separating them. The CDR3 protein is CASSFNVYEQYF. The CDR3 DNA is TGTGCCAGCAGCTTTAACGTCTACGAGCAGTACTTC.